This T cell receptor beta chain was identified in a study of cytomegalovirus exposure and HLA in healthy donors. This clone appeared a few times. PCR was performed using 60 Vbeta and 13 Jbeta primers. Assay: immunoSEQ multiplex PCR; the TCRdb copy retains only in-frame clones and omits some. Of roughly 120,000 clones in the sample, roughly three fifths are singletons; the top ten hold roughly 10%. The germline V gene has CDR1 MNHEY and CDR2 SVGAGI. CDR3 length: 14 amino acids. V was cut by 7 bases and J by 2 bases, with 12 bases left in between. Material: PBMCs. V is TRBV6-5 and J is TRBJ2-1; D possibly corresponds to TRBD2 (5 bases). The TCR sequence derives from a woman aged 40 to 50 in good health and CMV-seropositive. The CDR3 spells CASKVQRTYNEQFF. The CDR3 DNA reads TGTGCCAGCAAGGTCCAGCGGACCTACAATGAGCAGTTCTTC.